This entry lists 26 T cell receptor beta chains sequenced from one sample in a study of blood T cell repertoires in COVID-19. Profiling relied on immunoSEQ multiplex PCR, and the TCRdb table lists in-frame clones only, not all of them. The sample lists around 170,000 clones, about 80% occurring once. The sequencing input was peripheral blood. All receptors come from a man in his sixties or seventies with active or convalescent COVID-19.

The chain carries TRBV6-6 and TRBJ2-3; D is unresolved. The CDR3 has 13 amino acids. V shed 5 bases and J shed 3 bases, with 9 bases lying between them. Germline CDR1 reads MNHNY; CDR2 reads SVGAGI (reference sequence). CDR3 sequence reads: CASSTGRTDTQYF. CDR3 nucleotides: TGTGCCAGCAGTACTGGTCGGACAGATACGCAGTATTTT.

The chain couples TRBV7-8 to TRBJ1-5; D is perhaps TRBD1 (6 bases). This CDR3 is 14 amino acids long. Germline-derived CDR1 and CDR2 are SGHVS and FQNEAQ. V was trimmed by 5 bases and J by 7 bases, leaving 15 bases between them. Here the CDR3 reads CASSGEQGWQPQHF. CDR3 nucleotide sequence: TGTGCCAGCAGCGGTGAACAGGGATGGCAGCCCCAGCATTTT.

This chain uses TRBV19 with TRBJ1-2, with a tentative D call TRBD1 (6 bases). This CDR3 has 12 amino acids. Trimming removed 6 bases from V and 7 bases from J, with 12 bases in between. Germline loops: CDR1 LNHDA, CDR2 SQIVND (reference sequence). The CDR3 reads CASRQGTGGYTF. The CDR3, as DNA: TGTGCCAGTAGACAGGGTACCGGTGGCTACACCTTC.

The gene calls are TRBV6-1 and TRBJ1-2; D call uncertain. This CDR3 has 13 residues. Per germline, CDR1 MNHNS and CDR2 SASEGT. V was cut by 0 bases and J by 8 bases, with 10 bases left in between. CDR3 loop: CASSEALERGYTF. The CDR3 DNA reads as TGTGCCAGCAGTGAAGCGCTTGAGCGAGGCTACACCTTC.

The chain couples TRBV7-9 to TRBJ1-2; a possible D gene is TRBD1 (6 bases). Between the trimmed V and J ends, which lost 1 base and 5 bases, there was a span of 11 bases. The germline V gene encodes CDR1 SEHNR and CDR2 FQNEAQ (reference sequence). The CDR3 length is 14 residues. The CDR3 here is CASSLGDTGYGYTF. CDR3 nucleotide sequence: TGTGCCAGCAGCTTAGGGGACACCGGATATGGCTACACCTTC.

The chain is built from TRBV5-8 and TRBJ1-1; the match to TRBD1 covers 12 bases. Germline values: CDR1 SGHTS, CDR2 YDEGEE. Trimming at V came to 3 bases and at J to 0 bases, leaving 6 bases not matched to a gene. The CDR3 has 17 residues. CDR3 protein: CASSWGQGALLNTEAFF. The CDR3 DNA reads TGTGCCAGCAGCTGGGGACAGGGGGCTCTTCTGAACACTGAAGCTTTCTTT.

This sequence joins TRBV30 and TRBJ2-1, with D possibly being TRBD2 (5 bases). Germline V gives CDR1 GTSNPN, CDR2 SVGIG (reference sequence). Trimming took 1 base from V and 4 from J, leaving 14 bases between them. The CDR3 covers 15 residues. The CDR3 DNA reads TGTGCCTGGAGTGACCTTAATTCGGGGTACAATGAGCAGTTCTTC. Translated: CAWSDLNSGYNEQFF.

This chain connects TRBV29-1 to TRBJ1-1; the match to TRBD1 covers 8 bases. The CDR3 is made up of 13 amino acids. CDR1 and CDR2 from the germline V gene are SQVTM and ANQGSEA. V trimming: 7 bases; J trimming: 5 bases; junction bases outside the gene matches: 9. Here the CDR3 reads CSALTGGKTEAFF. In nucleotides, the CDR3 is TGCAGCGCCCTAACAGGGGGAAAGACTGAAGCTTTCTTT.

The chain joins TRBV11-2 to TRBJ1-2, with TRBD1 as a possible D gene (5 bases). CDR3 length: 15 residues. The germline V gene has CDR1 SGHAT and CDR2 FQNNGV. Trimming removed 0 bases at V and 8 bases at J, with 16 bases between. CDR3: CASSLDGGRTGGYTF. The CDR3 coding sequence is TGTGCCAGCAGCTTAGATGGGGGGAGAACGGGAGGCTACACCTTC.

This rearrangement joins TRBV7-9 to TRBJ1-4, with a possible D match to TRBD1 (6 bases). CDR3 length: 16 residues. Germline V lookup: CDR1 SEHNR, CDR2 FQNEAQ (reference sequence). V was pared by 4 bases and J by 2 bases, with 14 bases between. The CDR3 bases are TGTGCCAGCAGCTACCCACAGGGAGTGACTAATGAAAAACTGTTTTTT. This encodes CASSYPQGVTNEKLFF.

The chain is built from TRBV3-1 (or the pseudogene TRBV3-2) and TRBJ2-7; a weak D match, TRBD2 (6 bases). Trimming stripped 0 bases from V and 0 bases from J, with 9 bases between. The CDR3 runs to 15 residues. CDR1 and CDR2 (germline): LGHDT, YNNKEL (reference sequence). CDR3 protein: CASSQDSGSSYEQYF. The CDR3 DNA reads as TGTGCCAGCAGCCAAGATTCCGGGAGCTCCTACGAGCAGTACTTC.

The chain has TRBV10-2 and TRBJ1-2; 8 nucleotides match TRBD1. Germline V gene lookup returns CDR1 WSHSY and CDR2 SAAADI. V was clipped by 5 bases and J by 5 bases; unmatched bases: 16. There are 17 residues in the CDR3. The CDR3 DNA sequence: TGCGCCAGCAGTTCCCCCGTTGGACAGGGTATACCATATGGCTACACCTTC. It specifies CASSSPVGQGIPYGYTF.

The V gene is TRBV7-9, the J gene TRBJ2-5; tentative D call: TRBD2 (6 bases). Germline V gene lookup returns CDR1 SEHNR and CDR2 FQNEAQ (reference sequence). V was pared by 0 bases and J by 1 base, with 9 bases between. CDR3 size: 15 residues. CDR3 coding DNA: TGTGCCAGCAGCTTAGCAGGGCGGGGCCAAGAGACCCAGTACTTC. Protein: CASSLAGRGQETQYF.

Note on this clone: This CDR3 is also generated by other DNA sequences in the sample. The J gene is TRBJ2-5, the V gene TRBV10-3; 7 bases agree with TRBD1. V shed 3 bases, J shed 5 bases, and the junction held 3 bases outside the gene matches. The length of the CDR3 is 13 residues. The germline V gene encodes CDR1 ENHRY and CDR2 SYGVKD. CDR3 residues: CAISDDRAETQYF. CDR3 in DNA: TGTGCCATCAGTGACGACAGGGCGGAGACCCAGTACTTC.

This clone occurred a few times. One junction end does not reproduce the germline sequence, and a read error may be involved. CDR3 residues: CASSPPTTEKLFF. The CDR3 bases are TGTGCCAGCTCCCCCCCCACTACTGAAAAACTGTTTTTT. The chain recombines TRBV18 with TRBJ1-4, with D uncertain. The CDR3 spans 13 residues. Germline CDR1 reads KGHSH; CDR2 reads LQKENI.

The rearrangement uses TRBV7-9 and TRBJ2-1, with 7 bases aligning to TRBD1. CDR3 length: 15 amino acids. After removal of 3 bases from V and 8 bases from J, the junction contained 10 bases not matched to a gene. Looked up from germline, CDR1 is SEHNR and CDR2 is FQNEAQ (reference sequence). The CDR3 here is CASSFTDTGEHEQFF. The CDR3 DNA reads TGTGCCAGCAGCTTCACCGATACAGGGGAACATGAGCAGTTCTTC.

This clone showed up just once. The chain couples TRBV19 to TRBJ2-7; D is ambiguous. CDR3 size: 13 residues. Germline V gives CDR1 LNHDA, CDR2 SQIVND (reference sequence). V was shortened by 5 bases and J by 0 bases, with 8 bases between the two germline ends. In nucleotides, the CDR3 is TGTGCCAGTAGTTTTACAGCCTCCTACGAGCAGTACTTC. It specifies CASSFTASYEQYF.

This clone was seen just once. The chain recombines TRBV6-6 with TRBJ2-1; 9 nucleotides line up with TRBD1. Germline lookup yields CDR1 MNHNY and CDR2 SVGAGI (reference sequence). The CDR3 length is 15 residues. V shed 3 bases and J 5 bases; nucleotides not matched to a gene: 5. The CDR3 spells CASSYTGQGDNEQFF. Here the CDR3 DNA reads TGTGCCAGCAGTTATACGGGACAGGGCGACAATGAGCAGTTCTTC.

The gene calls are TRBV7-9 and TRBJ1-4; 8 nucleotides agree with TRBD1. Germline CDR1 SEHNR, CDR2 FQNEAQ (reference sequence). The CDR3 runs 15 residues. J gave up 7 bases and V 5 bases, and 9 bases lay outside the gene matches. The DNA of the CDR3 is TGTGCCAGCAGCCCACAGACAGGGGTTTCTGAAAAACTGTTTTTT. Residues: CASSPQTGVSEKLFF.

The chain recombines TRBV2 with TRBJ1-2, with D possibly being TRBD1 (5 bases). CDR3 length: 13 residues. Between the trimmed V and J ends, which lost 4 bases and 5 bases, there was a span of 11 bases. CDR1 is SNHLY, CDR2 FYNNEI, per germline. CDR3 bases: TGTGCCAGCAGTGGTACGGGGGATTATGGCTACACCTTC. It encodes CASSGTGDYGYTF.

This chain links TRBV5-1 with TRBJ2-1; tentative D call: TRBD2 (6 bases). The CDR3 is 12 residues long. CDR1 is SGHRS and CDR2 is YFSETQ in the germline V gene. V dropped 2 bases and J dropped 9 bases, with 9 bases sitting between them. CDR3 loop: CASSFIGSEQFF. The CDR3 region has the DNA TGCGCCAGCAGCTTTATCGGGAGTGAGCAGTTCTTC.

The chain links TRBV5-1 to TRBJ2-3, with D possibly TRBD1 on 6 matching bases. V dropped 5 bases and J dropped 0 bases, with 10 bases sitting between them. The germline CDR1 and CDR2 sequences are SGHRS and YFSETQ. CDR3 length: 14 amino acids. This chain's CDR3 is CASSRTDSTDTQYF. The CDR3 DNA follows: TGCGCCAGCAGTCGGACAGACAGCACAGATACGCAGTATTTT.

This sequence joins TRBV9 and TRBJ1-4; D gene unclear. Germline CDR1 and CDR2: SGDLS and YYNGEE. This CDR3 is 15 amino acids long. V was cut by 3 bases and J by 7 bases, with 16 bases left in between. As DNA, the CDR3 is TGTGCCAGCAGCGCTCAGGTTTCATACGGTGAAAAACTGTTTTTT. It is translated as CASSAQVSYGEKLFF.

The CDR3 coding sequence is TGTGCCAGTAGTACAATGGAGGGGTATGGCTACACCTTC. Its protein product is CASSTMEGYGYTF. The chain links TRBV19 to TRBJ1-2, with D tentatively TRBD1 (5 bases). Germline lookup yields CDR1 LNHDA and CDR2 SQIVND (reference sequence). The CDR3 loop spans 13 amino acids. V gave up 4 bases and J gave up 5 bases, with 11 bases separating them.

The chain uses TRBV20-1 and TRBJ2-7; possibly TRBD2 for D (6 bases). The V end lost 3 bases, the J end lost 7 bases, and 19 bases lay between the germline ends. This CDR3 region has 14 residues. Germline assignment: CDR1 DFQATT and CDR2 SNEGSKA (reference sequence). In nucleotides, the CDR3 is TGCAGTGCTAGTCGGGACTCCGGTGGGGGGGAGCAGTACTTC. As protein: CSASRDSGGGEQYF.

V gene TRBV2 combines with J gene TRBJ1-2, with 8 bases aligning to TRBD1. After removal of 4 bases from V and 2 bases from J, the junction contained 3 bases not matched to a gene. Per the germline V gene, CDR1 is SNHLY and CDR2 is FYNNEI. The CDR3 runs 14 residues. The CDR3 bases are TGTGCCAGCAGTGCCCAGGGGGCGAACTATGGCTACACCTTC. It specifies CASSAQGANYGYTF.